This T cell receptor beta chain was obtained from a study of T cells after yellow fever vaccination. Overall study context: Low-cell-number fractions were prepared with SMART-Seq v4 Ultra Low Input. Study-wide results and limits: Of the clonotypes, a small share occurred in both CD4 and CD8 compartments. Abundant contaminating clonotypes from the bulk population could appear in FACS-sorted repertoires.

Template switching by 5'RACE produced TCR cDNA, adding a universal primer site and UMIs. TCRdb fed the 5' RACE reads into MiXCR, producing one record per CDR3 protein. Among about 320,000 distinct CDR3 sequences listed, around 13% were seen once. On this clonotype itself: Its antigen is still unknown.

The CDR3 extends over 16 amino acids. Per the germline V gene, CDR1 is GTSNPN and CDR2 is SVGIG (reference sequence). The V end was cut by 4 bases, the J end by 4 bases, with 17 bases between. Sequenced here: CD4+ T cells sorted from PBMCs, sampled 15 days after the yellow fever booster vaccination. This TCR was sampled from a man between 18 and 35 years old who received the YFV17D yellow fever vaccine. This chain links TRBV30 with TRBJ1-6, with D maybe TRBD1 (6 bases). The CDR3: CAWIEVGAGYNSPLHF. The DNA of the CDR3 is TGTGCCTGGATTGAGGTGGGGGCTGGGTATAATTCACCCCTCCACTTT.